These T cell receptor beta chains were read from a single sample in a study of metastatic and nonmetastatic thyroid tumors. TCRdb reassembled clones from the PCR reads with MiXCR. The sample shows roughly 93,000 clones, roughly 12% of them seen only once. Sequencing used blood. These receptors were collected from a female donor with papillary thyroid cancer or a benign thyroid nodule (not recorded which). Some clones in this sample may be carry-over from other donors' samples. CDR3s include the opening cysteine and the closing phenylalanine or tryptophan. A D gene is named only where the DNA matches it firmly. Rows give clone size only sometimes, using once, few, many, or a class for an expanded clone.

cdr3_nt	cdr3_aa	v_call	clone_size	j_call	d_call
TGCAGTGCTAGAGAATCTAGCGGGGGGGTCAATGAGCAGTTCTTC	CSARESSGGVNEQFF	TRBV20-1	many	TRBJ2-1	TRBD2
TGTGCCAGCAGCCGAGAGGGGGGGAAGAGGAACACCGGGGAGCTGTTTTTT	CASSREGGKRNTGELFF	TRBV4-2	many	TRBJ2-2	.
TGTGCCAGCTCACCGTTTTCGGGCCGGACATGGCGGCACACTGAAGCTTTCTTT	CASSPFSGRTWRHTEAFF	TRBV18	.	TRBJ1-1	.
TGTGCCTGGAGTGTACATGGGAACACCGGGGAGCTGTTTTTT	CAWSVHGNTGELFF	TRBV30	once	TRBJ2-2	.
TGTGCCAGCAGCCAATTCCCGGGATCCCTCCACTTT	CASSQFPGSLHF	TRBV14	few	TRBJ1-6	.
TGCGCCAGCAGCCCCAGCGATATCGTCAAAGAGACCCAGTACTTC	CASSPSDIVKETQYF	TRBV5-1	many	TRBJ2-5	.
TGCAGTGCGGATGCCGTGATAGGCACCGGGGAGCTGTTTTTT	CSADAVIGTGELFF	TRBV20-1	.	TRBJ2-2	.
TGTGCCAGCAGTTACTCGGGCGGGTACACTGAAGCTTTCTTT	CASSYSGGYTEAFF	TRBV6-2/TRBV6-3	many	TRBJ1-1	.
TGTGCCAGCAGTTTAGGGGGCGTGGGAAACTATGGCTACACCTTC	CASSLGGVGNYGYTF	TRBV12-3/TRBV12-4	many	TRBJ1-2	.
TGTGCCAGCAGTCAAGGGCCTGCCGGAGCTAATGAAAAACTGTTTTTT	CASSQGPAGANEKLFF	TRBV7-9	.	TRBJ1-4	.
TGCAGTGCTTATAGCGGGAGTGGGTTAGATACGCAGTATTTT	CSAYSGSGLDTQYF	TRBV20-1	many	TRBJ2-3	TRBD2
TGTGCCTGGAGCAGGCTAGCGGCCACAGATACGCAGTATTTT	CAWSRLAATDTQYF	TRBV30	many	TRBJ2-3	TRBD2
TGTGCCAGCATGGGGAGGGGTAGAGATACGCAGTATTTT	CASMGRGRDTQYF	TRBV6-1	many	TRBJ2-3	TRBD2
TGTGCCAGCAGCTTAGATCTAGCGGGAGTTTGGCAGTTCTTC	CASSLDLAGVWQFF	TRBV7-2	many	TRBJ2-1	TRBD2
TGCAGTGCCCGTAGTGTAGCGGGAGGACGGGACACCGGGGAGCTGTTTTTT	CSARSVAGGRDTGELFF	TRBV20-1	many	TRBJ2-2	TRBD2
TGTGCCAGCAGCTTAGTTAGCGTAGGGAGAGGTTACAATGAGCAGTTCTTC	CASSLVSVGRGYNEQFF	TRBV7-8	many	TRBJ2-1	.
TGTGCCAGCAGCCCTGACAGGCGTTCCTCCTATGGCTACACCTTC	CASSPDRRSSYGYTF	TRBV7-8	.	TRBJ1-2	.
TGTGCCAGCTCAATTAAACCTAGCGCCACCGGGGAGCTGTTTTTT	CASSIKPSATGELFF	TRBV18	many	TRBJ2-2	.
TGTGCCAGCAGCTTTCGGGGAGGGGAGCTGTTTTTT	CASSFRGGELFF	TRBV7-8	many	TRBJ2-2	.
TGTGCCAGTAGGATAACTTCACAGGGGGACACTGAAGCTTTCTTT	CASRITSQGDTEAFF	TRBV19	many	TRBJ1-1	TRBD1
TGTGCCAGCAGCCAAGGAACGGTTAGCGAGGGCGGGGAGCTGTTTTTT	CASSQGTVSEGGELFF	TRBV3-1	many	TRBJ2-2	.
TGTGCCAGCAGCCCTCGACAGGGCAGCGCACCCCTCCACTTT	CASSPRQGSAPLHF	TRBV9	many	TRBJ1-6	TRBD1
TGCAGTGCTAGAGATTGGACCCCCGAGGCAGATACGCAGTATTTT	CSARDWTPEADTQYF	TRBV20-1	many	TRBJ2-3	.
TGTGCCAGTAGGCGTAGAGACCCTAACTATGGCTACACGTTC	CASRRRDPNYGYTF	TRBV19	.	TRBJ1-2	.
TGTGCCAGCAGTTACGATGGACAGGATGCCGTGGCCAACGTCCTGACTTTC	CASSYDGQDAVANVLTF	TRBV6-2/TRBV6-3	few	TRBJ2-6	TRBD1
TGTGCCAGTATGGGTCCTTCCTCCTACGAGCAGTACTTC	CASMGPSSYEQYF	TRBV2	many	TRBJ2-7	.
TGTGCCAGCAGCCAAAGGGTGAGTGCCTACGAGCACTACTTC	CASSQRVSAYEHYF	TRBV3-1	few	TRBJ2-7	.
TGCAGTGGACAGGGACGGAGCTCCTACAATGAGCAGTTCTTC	CSGQGRSSYNEQFF	TRBV20-1	many	TRBJ2-1	TRBD1
TGTGCCAGCAGTTACTCGGGGACAGGCGGGTATGGCTACACCTTC	CASSYSGTGGYGYTF	TRBV6-2/TRBV6-3	many	TRBJ1-2	TRBD1